Following are 30 T cell receptor beta chains from one sample sequenced in a study of early T cells in non-severe SARS-CoV-2 infection. TCRdb passed the 5' RACE reads through MiXCR, listing each CDR3 protein once. The profile covers tens of thousands of distinct CDR3 sequences, with 12% appearing a single time and around 1.7% taken by the ten largest. Sequences were obtained from whole blood. These receptors all stem from an adult who was a healthcare worker with PCR-confirmed SARS-CoV-2 infection or an uninfected control (not recorded which).

This clonotype showed up many times. This rearrangement joins TRBV14 to TRBJ1-2; weak D call: TRBD1 (5 bases). Deletions cut 0 bases from V and 2 bases from J, with 16 bases between. CDR3 length: 17 residues. CDR1 and CDR2 from the germline V gene are SGHDN and FVKESK. This CDR3 reads CASSQDRRGRENYGYTF. The CDR3 region has the DNA TGTGCCAGCAGCCAAGATAGGCGGGGCAGGGAGAACTATGGCTACACCTTC.

The chain is built from TRBV10-2 and TRBJ1-5; no definite D call. This CDR3 contains 12 residues. In germline, CDR1 is WSHSY, CDR2 SAAADI. Trimming pared 3 bases from V and 5 bases from J, leaving 5 bases between. CDR3 amino acids: CASSEGDQPQHF. The DNA of the CDR3 is TGCGCCAGCAGTGAAGGTGATCAGCCCCAGCATTTT.

This chain uses TRBV11-2 with TRBJ1-2; 7 bases agree with TRBD1. V lost 1 base to trimming and J lost 8 bases; unmatched junction nucleotides: 4. Germline assignment: CDR1 SGHAT and CDR2 FQNNGV. This CDR3 is 13 amino acids long. Here the CDR3 reads CASSLGTGAGYTF. The CDR3 region has the DNA TGTGCCAGCAGCTTAGGCACAGGGGCCGGCTACACCTTC.

V and J are TRBV30 and TRBJ2-1, with 9 bases lining up with TRBD1. This CDR3 is built from 16 residues. The germline V gene has CDR1 GTSNPN and CDR2 SVGIG (reference sequence). The J segment lost 15 bases and the V segment lost 4 bases, leaving 22 bases of the junction unmatched. CDR3 DNA: TGTGCCTGGACGACATTGGGACAGGGACTAAGAGATGATACGTTCTTC. It specifies CAWTTLGQGLRDDTFF. The variable domain in full, with the rest retrieved from reference TRBV30 and TRBJ2-1, is SQTIHQWPATLVQPVGSPLSLECTVEGTSNPNLYWYRQAAGRGLQLLFYSVGIGQISSEVPQNLSASRPQDRQFILSSKKLLLSDSGFYLCAWTTLGQGLRDDTFFGPGTRLTVL.

This clonotype appeared many times. The gene calls are TRBV12-3 or TRBV12-4 and TRBJ2-2; tentative D call: TRBD1 (6 bases). Trimming shortened V by 6 bases and J by 5 bases, and 10 bases separated the two germline ends. The CDR3 consists of 13 residues. CDR3 coding DNA: TGTGCCAGCAGACTACAGGGAACCGGGGAGCTGTTTTTT. Translating it yields CASRLQGTGELFF.

The V gene is TRBV7-8, the J gene TRBJ2-3; the match to TRBD2 covers 7 bases. The V segment lost 3 bases and the J segment 0 bases; nucleotides outside the gene matches: 12. The CDR3 has 18 residues. Germline V gene lookup returns CDR1 SGHVS and CDR2 FQNEAQ. CDR3 bases: TGTGCCAGCAGCTTTGAACTAGCGCCCCGTCCTAGCACAGATACGCAGTATTTT. Encoded protein: CASSFELAPRPSTDTQYF.

This clonotype was seen at least ten times. The rearrangement uses TRBV7-2 and TRBJ2-3; no firm D call. Looked up from germline, CDR1 is SGHTA and CDR2 is FQGNSA. The V and J ends lost 1 base and 5 bases respectively, with 7 bases between them. This CDR3 is 13 amino acids long. Here the CDR3 DNA reads TGTGCCAGCAGCTTAGGGTCTGAAGATACGCAGTATTTT. Translated, it gives CASSLGSEDTQYF.

This clonotype appeared many times. The rearrangement joins TRBV5-6 to TRBJ1-5; no firm D call. Germline V gives CDR1 SGHDT, CDR2 YYEEEE. Trimming removed 2 bases from V and 4 bases from J, with 10 bases in between. The CDR3 runs 14 residues. The CDR3: CASSFRGMNQPQHF. CDR3 DNA: TGTGCCAGCAGCTTCAGAGGGATGAATCAGCCCCAGCATTTT.

This clonotype was counted ten times or more. The chain joins TRBV20-1 to TRBJ1-6; D is possibly TRBD1 (5 bases). Germline V gives CDR1 DFQATT, CDR2 SNEGSKA (reference sequence). V shed 3 bases and J shed 6 bases, with 12 bases lying between them. The CDR3 is 14 residues long. CDR3: CSARGGSGNSPLHF. The CDR3 DNA sequence: TGCAGTGCTAGGGGGGGGTCGGGTAATTCACCCCTCCACTTT.

V gene TRBV4-3 combines with J gene TRBJ1-4, with TRBD1 matching 7 bases. Germline values: CDR1 LGHNA, CDR2 YSLEER. V lost 0 bases, J lost 0 bases, and 7 bases stayed unmatched. This CDR3 contains 18 residues. The CDR3: CASSQDWDSRATNEKLFF. The CDR3 bases are TGCGCCAGCAGCCAAGATTGGGACAGCCGTGCAACTAATGAAAAACTGTTTTTT.

This clonotype was seen many times. The rearrangement joins TRBV4-1 to TRBJ1-4; 10 bases are a match to TRBD1. The CDR3 contains 15 residues. The V gene end was trimmed by 3 bases and the J gene end by 5 bases; junction bases not matched to a gene: 3. The germline CDR1 and CDR2 sequences are MGHRA and YSYEKL. In nucleotides, the CDR3 is TGCGCCAGCAGCCACCCGGGACAGGGGAATGAAAAACTGTTTTTT. Encoded protein: CASSHPGQGNEKLFF.

The rearrangement links TRBV20-1 to TRBJ2-1; 11 positions agree with TRBD2. V trimming: 0 bases; J trimming: 0 bases; junction bases outside the gene matches: 4. This CDR3 comprises 17 residues. Germline loops: CDR1 DFQATT, CDR2 SNEGSKA (reference sequence). Here the CDR3 reads CSARDASGGNSYNEQFF. As DNA, the CDR3 is TGCAGTGCTAGAGATGCTAGCGGGGGGAACTCCTACAATGAGCAGTTCTTC.

A few counts support this clonotype. The V gene is TRBV3-1, the J gene TRBJ1-1; a possible D gene is TRBD1 (6 bases). CDR3 length: 14 residues. V dropped 5 bases and J dropped 1 base, with 11 bases sitting between them. Germline CDR1 reads LGHDT; CDR2 reads YNNKEL (reference sequence). The CDR3 DNA reads as TGTGCCAGCAGCTGGGGGGGGCCGAACACTGAAGCTTTCTTT. This sequence encodes CASSWGGPNTEAFF.

This clonotype was recorded many times. The chain links TRBV7-9 to TRBJ2-7, with no clear D. The CDR3 extends over 13 amino acids. With 1 base removed from V and 4 bases from J, the gap between germline ends came to 8 bases. Per the germline V gene, CDR1 is SEHNR and CDR2 is FQNEAQ (reference sequence). CDR3 nucleotide sequence: TGTGCCAGCAGCTTAGGGTCGCAGTACGAGCAGTACTTC. Residues: CASSLGSQYEQYF.

This clonotype was recorded a few times. The J gene is TRBJ2-1, the V gene TRBV6-6, with 7 positions matching TRBD2. Germline CDR1 is MNHNY and CDR2 is SVGAGI (reference sequence). This CDR3 contains 14 residues. Trimming removed 6 bases from V and 4 bases from J; junction bases left unmatched: 6. The CDR3 protein is CASSWGGTYNEQFF. CDR3 nucleotide sequence: TGTGCCAGCAGCTGGGGGGGTACGTACAATGAGCAGTTCTTC.

The table lists this clonotype with a few counts. The chain recombines TRBV7-9 with TRBJ2-7, with 8 bases matching TRBD1. This CDR3 comprises 16 residues. Unmatched junction bases numbered 11, after V lost 5 bases and J lost 2 bases. The germline gives CDR1 SEHNR, CDR2 FQNEAQ (reference sequence). DNA for the CDR3: TGTGCCAGCAGCCCCCCGGACAGGGCGAGGACCTACGAGCAGTACTTC. Amino acids: CASSPPDRARTYEQYF.

This chain joins TRBV11-2 and TRBJ1-2; D not resolved. The V gene's germline CDR1 is SGHAT and CDR2 FQNNGV. CDR3 length equals 14 residues. V gave up 4 bases and J gave up 6 bases, with 15 bases separating them. The CDR3 sequence: CASSSTPGADGYTF. For the CDR3, the DNA is TGTGCCAGCAGCTCGACCCCCGGTGCCGATGGCTACACCTTC.

The CDR3 region is CAWSGGASYEQYF. In DNA, the CDR3 is TGTGCCTGGAGCGGGGGAGCCAGCTACGAGCAGTACTTC. The V and J genes are TRBV30 and TRBJ2-7, with D possibly being TRBD2 (6 bases). With 3 bases removed from V and 3 bases from J, the gap between germline ends came to 12 bases. The CDR3 has 13 amino acids. Germline V lookup: CDR1 GTSNPN, CDR2 SVGIG (reference sequence).

This clonotype was seen ten or more times. V usage is TRBV5-4 and J usage is TRBJ2-7; D remains unclear. This CDR3 region has 14 residues. V was trimmed by 2 bases and J by 2 bases, leaving 11 bases between them. Germline CDR1 SGHNT, CDR2 YYREEE (reference sequence). CDR3 DNA: TGTGCCAGCAGCTTCCGCGCTTCCACCTACGAGCAGTACTTC. Translation: CASSFRASTYEQYF.

V and J are TRBV12-3 or TRBV12-4 and TRBJ1-1; the D is unclear. With 2 bases removed from V and 3 bases from J, the gap between germline ends came to 7 bases. This CDR3 is built from 13 residues. CDR3 bases: TGTGCCAGCAGTTTAACATGGGACACTGAAGCTTTCTTT. This sequence encodes CASSLTWDTEAFF.

V and J are TRBV12-5 and TRBJ2-7, with a tentative D call TRBD2 (5 bases). Deletions cut 1 base from V and 1 base from J, with 29 bases between. The CDR3 spans 21 residues. CDR1 is LGHNT and CDR2 is FRNRAP in the germline V gene. CDR3 in amino acids: CASGLDDLRTDEVGLSYEQYF. CDR3 sequence (DNA): TGTGCTAGTGGTTTGGACGACTTGCGGACTGATGAAGTTGGATTGTCCTACGAGCAGTACTTC.

This chain uses TRBV5-6 with TRBJ1-4; D is ambiguous. CDR1 is SGHDT and CDR2 is YYEEEE in the germline V gene. Trimming stripped 7 bases from V and 13 bases from J, with 14 bases between. The CDR3 length is 11 residues. This CDR3 reads CASLGEGGLFF. The CDR3, as DNA: TGTGCCAGCCTCGGCGAGGGTGGACTGTTTTTT. Looking up the rest from reference TRBV5-6 and TRBJ1-4 gives the full variable domain: DAGVTQSPTHLIKTRGQQVTLRCSPKSGHDTVSWYQQALGQGPQFIFQYYEEEERQRGNFPDRFSGHQFPNYSSELNVNALLLGDSALYLCASLGEGGLFFGSGTQLSVL.

This clonotype was counted at least ten times. V is TRBV18 and J is TRBJ1-4; a weak D match, TRBD1 (6 bases). Germline V CDR1 and CDR2: KGHSH, LQKENI. Trimming pared 4 bases from V and 6 bases from J, leaving 9 bases between. The CDR3 has 13 residues. CDR3 coding DNA: TGTGCCAGCTCACGAGGGGGAGATGAAAAACTGTTTTTT. Its translation: CASSRGGDEKLFF.

The V and J genes are TRBV29-1 and TRBJ1-1; D is uncertain. Germline CDR1 is SQVTM and CDR2 is ANQGSEA. The V and J ends lost 3 bases and 4 bases respectively, with 12 bases between them. There are 13 residues in the CDR3. CDR3 nucleotide sequence: TGCAGCGTTGACTCAATGAGGAGCACTGAAGCTTTCTTT. Its translation: CSVDSMRSTEAFF.

The chain joins TRBV6-2 or TRBV6-3 to TRBJ1-2; D unresolved. Germline lookup yields CDR1 MNHEY and CDR2 SVGEGT. The CDR3 spans 13 residues. Between the trimmed V and J ends, which lost 1 base and 6 bases, there was a span of 9 bases. CDR3 DNA: TGTGCCAGCAGTTACTTACAGCAGAATGGCTACACCTTC. Translating it yields CASSYLQQNGYTF.

A few counts support this clonotype. DNA of the CDR3: TGTGCCAGCAGTTCACGGGGGACATCACCCAATGAGCAGTTCTTC. It encodes CASSSRGTSPNEQFF. The chain uses TRBV7-8 and TRBJ2-1; D assignment may be TRBD1 or TRBD2 (6 bases each). The germline V gene encodes CDR1 SGHVS and CDR2 FQNEAQ. The CDR3 sequence is 15 residues long. V dropped 6 bases and J dropped 6 bases, with 18 bases sitting between them.

This chain uses TRBV6-1 with TRBJ2-7; 7 positions agree with TRBD1. V lost 3 bases, J lost 9 bases, and 8 bases stayed unmatched. In germline, CDR1 is MNHNS, CDR2 SASEGT. The CDR3 runs 13 residues. The CDR3 loop is CASSETGPLVQYF. The CDR3 DNA is TGTGCCAGCAGTGAGACAGGGCCGCTGGTGCAGTACTTC.

The chain couples TRBV27 to TRBJ1-2; D gene ambiguous. CDR3 length: 12 amino acids. The germline CDR1 and CDR2 sequences are MNHEY and SMNVEV (reference sequence). Trimming left V 8 bases short and J 8 bases short, with 15 bases between. In DNA, the CDR3 is TGTGCCAGCGGGCCCCGGCGGCGAGGCTACACCTTC. Protein product: CASGPRRRGYTF.

The genes are TRBV21-1 and TRBJ1-4. TRBV21-1 is an annotated pseudogene. CDR3 length: 12 residues. The CDR3, as DNA: TGTGCCAGCCGAGCGGCAGCTGAAAAACTGTTTTTT. It is translated as CASRAAAEKLFF.

This clonotype was observed a few times. The V and J genes are TRBV5-1 and TRBJ1-2; weak D call: TRBD1 (5 bases). The CDR3 extends over 14 amino acids. Germline lookup yields CDR1 SGHRS and CDR2 YFSETQ. V lost 0 bases to trimming and J lost 2 bases, with 8 bases between them. CDR3 nucleotides: TGCGCCAGCAGCTTGGAGGGACGGAACTATGGCTACACCTTC. Amino acid sequence: CASSLEGRNYGYTF.